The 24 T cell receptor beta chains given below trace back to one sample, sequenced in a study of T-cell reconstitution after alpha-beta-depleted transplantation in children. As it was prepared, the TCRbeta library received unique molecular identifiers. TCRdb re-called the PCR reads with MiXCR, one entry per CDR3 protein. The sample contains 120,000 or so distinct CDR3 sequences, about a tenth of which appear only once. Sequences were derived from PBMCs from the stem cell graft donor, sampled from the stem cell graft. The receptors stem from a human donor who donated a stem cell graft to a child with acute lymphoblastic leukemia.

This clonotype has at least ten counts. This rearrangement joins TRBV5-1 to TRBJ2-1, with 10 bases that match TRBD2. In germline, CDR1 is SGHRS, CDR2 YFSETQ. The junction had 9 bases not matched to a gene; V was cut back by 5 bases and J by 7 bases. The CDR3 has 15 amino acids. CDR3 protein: CASSRLAGQMNEQFF. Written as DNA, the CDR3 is TGCGCCAGCAGTCGACTAGCGGGCCAGATGAATGAGCAGTTCTTC.

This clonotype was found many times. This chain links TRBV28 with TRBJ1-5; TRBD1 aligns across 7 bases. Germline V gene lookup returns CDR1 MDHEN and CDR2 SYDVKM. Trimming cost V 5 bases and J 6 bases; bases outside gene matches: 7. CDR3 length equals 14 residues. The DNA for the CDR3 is TGTGCCAGCAGTCCGACAGGGACGGGTCAGCCCCAGCATTTT. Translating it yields CASSPTGTGQPQHF.

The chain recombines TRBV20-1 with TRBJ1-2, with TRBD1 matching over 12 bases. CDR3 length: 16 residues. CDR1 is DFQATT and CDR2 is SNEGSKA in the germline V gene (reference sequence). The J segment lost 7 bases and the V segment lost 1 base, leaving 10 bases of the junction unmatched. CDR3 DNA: TGCAGTGCTAGAGGGAGTCTTGGGACAGGGGGCTTTGGCTACACCTTC. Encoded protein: CSARGSLGTGGFGYTF.

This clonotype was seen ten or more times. The CDR3 region is CASSLVTGDTQYF. The CDR3 DNA sequence: TGCGCCAGCAGCTTGGTTACAGGGGATACGCAGTATTTT. The rearrangement joins TRBV5-1 to TRBJ2-3; maybe TRBD1 (6 bases). The CDR3 spans 13 residues. Germline lookup yields CDR1 SGHRS and CDR2 YFSETQ. Trimming removed 0 bases at V and 6 bases at J, with 8 bases between.

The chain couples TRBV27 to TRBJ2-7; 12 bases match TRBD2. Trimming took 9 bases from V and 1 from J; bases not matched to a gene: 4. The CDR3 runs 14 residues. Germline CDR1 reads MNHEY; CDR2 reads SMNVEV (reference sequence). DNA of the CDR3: TGTGCCAGTCGGACTAGCGGGACGTCCTACGAGCAGTACTTC. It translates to CASRTSGTSYEQYF.

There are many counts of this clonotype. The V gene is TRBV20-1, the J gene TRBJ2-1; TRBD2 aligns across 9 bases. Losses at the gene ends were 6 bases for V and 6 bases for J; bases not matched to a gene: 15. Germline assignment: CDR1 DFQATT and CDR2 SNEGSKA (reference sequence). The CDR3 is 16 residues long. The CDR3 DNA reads TGCAGTGCCACCCGGGTAGCGGGAGCTTTCGCCAATGAGCAGTTCTTC. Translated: CSATRVAGAFANEQFF.

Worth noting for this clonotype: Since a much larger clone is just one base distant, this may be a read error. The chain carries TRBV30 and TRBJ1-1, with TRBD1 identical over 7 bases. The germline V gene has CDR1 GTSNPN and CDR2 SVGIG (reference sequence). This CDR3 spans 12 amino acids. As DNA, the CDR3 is TGTGCCTGGAGCTCAGGGGGAACTGAATCTTTCTTT. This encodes CAWSSGGTESFF.

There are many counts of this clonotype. The CDR3 DNA is TGCGCCAGCAGTGAGTCGACTAGCGGGGGGGCCCAAGATACGCAGTATTTT. This codes for CASSESTSGGAQDTQYF. V and J are TRBV10-1 and TRBJ2-3; 14 nucleotides agree with TRBD2. The CDR3 is 17 residues long. The germline V gene encodes CDR1 WNHNN and CDR2 SYGVQD (reference sequence). The J segment lost 5 bases and the V segment lost 0 bases, leaving 4 bases of the junction unmatched.

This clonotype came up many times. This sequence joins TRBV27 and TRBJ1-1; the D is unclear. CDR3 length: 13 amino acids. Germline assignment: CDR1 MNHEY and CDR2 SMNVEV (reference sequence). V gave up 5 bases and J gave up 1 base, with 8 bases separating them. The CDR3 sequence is CASSPQWNTEAFF. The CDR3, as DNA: TGTGCCAGCAGTCCCCAGTGGAACACTGAAGCTTTCTTT.

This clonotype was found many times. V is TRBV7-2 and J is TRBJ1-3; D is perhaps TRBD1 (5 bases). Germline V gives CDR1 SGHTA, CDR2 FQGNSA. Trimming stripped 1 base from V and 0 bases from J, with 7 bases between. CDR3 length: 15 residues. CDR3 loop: CASSLGGNSGNTIYF. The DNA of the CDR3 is TGTGCCAGCAGCTTAGGGGGGAACTCTGGAAACACCATATATTTT.

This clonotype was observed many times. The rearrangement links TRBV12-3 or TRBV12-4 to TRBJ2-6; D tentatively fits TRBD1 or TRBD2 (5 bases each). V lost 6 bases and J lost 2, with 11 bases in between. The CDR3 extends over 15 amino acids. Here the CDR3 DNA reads TGTGCCAGCAGCCAAAGGGGAGCTGGGGCCAACGTCCTGACTTTC. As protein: CASSQRGAGANVLTF.

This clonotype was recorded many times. CDR3 bases: TGTGCCAGCAGCCTAGTTGAGGTTCCCGGGGAGCTGTTTTTT. Its translation is CASSLVEVPGELFF. This sequence joins TRBV7-8 and TRBJ2-2; no definite D call. The CDR3 loop spans 14 amino acids. CDR1 and CDR2 from the germline V gene are SGHVS and FQNEAQ. Trimming took 5 bases from V and 6 from J, leaving 13 bases between them.

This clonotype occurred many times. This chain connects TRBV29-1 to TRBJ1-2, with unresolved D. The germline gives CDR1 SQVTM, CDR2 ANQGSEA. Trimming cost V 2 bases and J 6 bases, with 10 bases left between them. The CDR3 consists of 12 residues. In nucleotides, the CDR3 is TGCAGCGTTGAAAGCAAACGAGATGGCTACACCTTC. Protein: CSVESKRDGYTF.

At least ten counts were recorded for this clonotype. DNA of the CDR3: TGCAGCGCCTTAAGGGAGGTGTCAGGGTATCGCTATGGCTACACCTTC. Protein product: CSALREVSGYRYGYTF. The V gene is TRBV29-1, the J gene TRBJ1-2; the D gene is possibly TRBD1 (5 bases). V was cut by 7 bases and J by 4 bases, with 25 bases left in between. CDR3 length: 16 amino acids. Germline CDR1 SQVTM, CDR2 ANQGSEA.

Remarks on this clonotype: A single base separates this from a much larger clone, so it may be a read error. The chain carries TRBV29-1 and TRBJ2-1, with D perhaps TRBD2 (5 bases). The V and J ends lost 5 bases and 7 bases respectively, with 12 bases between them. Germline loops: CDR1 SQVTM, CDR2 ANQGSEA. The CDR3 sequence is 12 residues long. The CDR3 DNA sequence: TGCAGCGTTTGGGAGTTCGGGAATGAGCAGTTCTTC. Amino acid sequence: CSVWEFGNEQFF.

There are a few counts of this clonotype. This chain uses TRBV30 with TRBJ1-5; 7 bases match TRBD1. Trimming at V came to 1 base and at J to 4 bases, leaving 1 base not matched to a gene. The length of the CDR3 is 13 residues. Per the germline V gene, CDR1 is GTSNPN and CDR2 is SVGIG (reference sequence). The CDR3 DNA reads TGTGCCTGGAGTGGACAGGGAAATCAGCCCCAGCATTTT. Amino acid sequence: CAWSGQGNQPQHF.

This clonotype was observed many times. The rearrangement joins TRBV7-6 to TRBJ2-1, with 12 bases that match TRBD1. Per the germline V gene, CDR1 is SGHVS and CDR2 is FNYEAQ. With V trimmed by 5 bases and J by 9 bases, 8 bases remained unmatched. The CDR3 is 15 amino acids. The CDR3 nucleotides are TGTGCCAGCAGCCATCGGGACAGGGGGCAGGGTGAGCAGTTCTTC. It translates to CASSHRDRGQGEQFF.

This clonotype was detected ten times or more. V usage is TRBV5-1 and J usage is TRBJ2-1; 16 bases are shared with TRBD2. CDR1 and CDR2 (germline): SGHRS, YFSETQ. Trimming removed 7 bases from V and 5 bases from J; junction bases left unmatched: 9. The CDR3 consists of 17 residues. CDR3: CASGTGTSGRAHNEQFF. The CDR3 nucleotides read TGCGCCAGCGGGACCGGGACTAGCGGGAGGGCCCACAATGAGCAGTTCTTC.

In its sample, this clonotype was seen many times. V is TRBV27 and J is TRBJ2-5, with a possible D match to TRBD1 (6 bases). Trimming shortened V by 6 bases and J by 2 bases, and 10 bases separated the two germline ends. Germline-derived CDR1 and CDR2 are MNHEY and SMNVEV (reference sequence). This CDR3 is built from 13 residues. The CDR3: CASSPGTQETQYF. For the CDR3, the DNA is TGTGCCAGCAGCCCCGGGACACAAGAGACCCAGTACTTC.

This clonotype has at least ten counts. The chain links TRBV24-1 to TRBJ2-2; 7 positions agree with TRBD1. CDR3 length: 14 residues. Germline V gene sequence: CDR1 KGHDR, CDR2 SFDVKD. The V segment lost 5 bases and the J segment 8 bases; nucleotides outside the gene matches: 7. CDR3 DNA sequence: TGTGCCACCAGTGGGAGACAGGGCTCGGGGGAGCTGTTTTTT. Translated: CATSGRQGSGELFF.

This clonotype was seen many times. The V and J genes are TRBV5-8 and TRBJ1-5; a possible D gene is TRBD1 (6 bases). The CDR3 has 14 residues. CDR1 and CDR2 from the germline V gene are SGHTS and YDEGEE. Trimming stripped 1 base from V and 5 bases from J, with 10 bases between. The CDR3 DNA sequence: TGTGCCAGCAGCTTGATCAGGGGCGATCAGCCCCAGCATTTT. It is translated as CASSLIRGDQPQHF.

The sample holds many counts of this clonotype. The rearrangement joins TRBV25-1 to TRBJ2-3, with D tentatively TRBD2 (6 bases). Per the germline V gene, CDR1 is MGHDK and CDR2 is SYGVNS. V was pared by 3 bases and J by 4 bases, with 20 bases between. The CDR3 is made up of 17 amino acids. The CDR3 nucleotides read TGTGCCAGCAGTGATCCGACCGGACTACAGCGGGCAGATACGCAGTATTTT. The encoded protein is CASSDPTGLQRADTQYF.

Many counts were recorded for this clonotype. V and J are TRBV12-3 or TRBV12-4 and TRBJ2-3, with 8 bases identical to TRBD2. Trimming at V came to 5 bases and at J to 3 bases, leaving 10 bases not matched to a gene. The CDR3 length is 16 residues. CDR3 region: CASSPRGGRGTDTQYF. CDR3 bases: TGTGCCAGCAGTCCTCGGGGGGGCCGAGGGACAGATACGCAGTATTTT.

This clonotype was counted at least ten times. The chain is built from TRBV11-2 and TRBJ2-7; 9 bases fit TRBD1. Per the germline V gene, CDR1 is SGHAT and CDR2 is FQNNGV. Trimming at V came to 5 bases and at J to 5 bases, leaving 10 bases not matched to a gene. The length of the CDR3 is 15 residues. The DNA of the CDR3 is TGTGCCAGCAGCCGCCGGGACAGGGTGGCTCACGAGCAGTACTTC. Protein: CASSRRDRVAHEQYF.